A single sample is the source of the 14 T cell receptor beta chains below, sequenced in a study of PD-1 blockade in classical Hodgkin lymphoma. Time point in this sample: cycle 4 day 1 (C4D1), after about 6 weeks of nivolumab. Each patient's relapse followed autologous stem cell transplantation, and brentuximab vedotin exposure varied. Purification of CD4+ T cells from thawed PBMCs was performed via magnetic negative selection. The data were produced by immunoSEQ multiplex PCR, yet TCRdb's version contains in-frame clones alone and is incomplete. The data hold approximately 20,000 clones, with approximately 82% observed a single time. Material: CD4+ T cells from blood, obtained before the fourth cycle of nivolumab. Receptor source: a human donor with classical Hodgkin lymphoma.

The chain has TRBV6-1 and TRBJ2-5; D gene unclear. Germline V gives CDR1 MNHNS, CDR2 SASEGT. V was shortened by 6 bases and J by 5 bases, with 16 bases between the two germline ends. The length of the CDR3 is 14 residues. CDR3 amino acids: CASRKGGNKETQYF. The CDR3 DNA sequence: TGTGCCAGCAGAAAGGGTGGTAACAAGGAGACCCAGTACTTC.

The chain employs TRBV5-1 and TRBJ2-7, with 8 bases aligning to TRBD2. Germline V gene lookup returns CDR1 SGHRS and CDR2 YFSETQ. There are 13 residues in the CDR3. After removal of 0 bases from V and 11 bases from J, the junction contained 7 bases not matched to a gene. The CDR3 DNA is TGCGCCAGCAGCTTGGCCGGGGGGGATGAAGAGTACTTC. This translates into CASSLAGGDEEYF.

This chain links TRBV28 with TRBJ1-1, with D tentatively TRBD1 (6 bases). The CDR3 consists of 15 residues. V was pared by 5 bases and J by 4 bases, with 17 bases between. The germline V gene has CDR1 MDHEN and CDR2 SYDVKM. Written as DNA, the CDR3 is TGTGCCAGCAGTCCTCCAGGGGCCGCCCTCACTGAAGCTTTCTTT. This gives the protein CASSPPGAALTEAFF.

Only one count was recorded for this clone. V and J are TRBV2 and TRBJ2-7; D gene ambiguous. Germline V lookup: CDR1 SNHLY, CDR2 FYNNEI. The CDR3 covers 14 residues. V lost 4 bases and J lost 3, with 13 bases in between. The CDR3 nucleotides read TGTGCCAGCAGTGCTCCAGGAAGGAACTACGAGCAGTACTTC. Translation: CASSAPGRNYEQYF.

The J gene is TRBJ1-1, the V gene TRBV30, with unresolved D. CDR3 length equals 14 residues. From germline, CDR1 is GTSNPN and CDR2 SVGIG (reference sequence). Trimming shortened V by 0 bases and J by 5 bases, and 13 bases separated the two germline ends. DNA for the CDR3: TGTGCCTGGAGTGTTTCTGTGGGGAGAACTGAAGCTTTCTTT. Encoded protein: CAWSVSVGRTEAFF. The complete variable domain, with remaining parts taken from reference TRBV30 and TRBJ1-1, reads SQTIHQWPATLVQPVGSPLSLECTVEGTSNPNLYWYRQAAGRGLQLLFYSVGIGQISSEVPQNLSASRPQDRQFILSSKKLLLSDSGFYLCAWSVSVGRTEAFFGQGTRLTVV.

J is TRBJ2-2 and V is TRBV6-6, with D uncertain. The V gene lost 5 bases and the J gene lost 1 base, with 5 bases spanning the gap. The germline V gene encodes CDR1 MNHNY and CDR2 SVGAGI (reference sequence). The CDR3 runs 13 residues. CDR3 sequence (DNA): TGTGCCAGCAGTGCGGTGAACACCGGGGAGCTGTTTTTT. Amino acids: CASSAVNTGELFF.

The CDR3 DNA follows: TGTGCCAGCAGTTTCCCCCCCTACGAGCAGTACTTC. Amino acid sequence: CASSFPPYEQYF. The chain has TRBV28 and TRBJ2-7; D remains ambiguous. CDR1 and CDR2 (germline): MDHEN, SYDVKM. The CDR3 runs 12 residues. Deletions cut 3 bases from V and 2 bases from J, with 5 bases between. Drawing the rest from reference TRBV28 and TRBJ2-7, the complete variable domain is DVKVTQSSRYLVKRTGEKVFLECVQDMDHENMFWYRQDPGLGLRLIYFSYDVKMKEKGDIPEGYSVSREKKERFSLILESASTNQTSMYLCASSFPPYEQYFGPGTRLTVT.

The J gene is TRBJ2-2, the V gene TRBV7-2; D gene unclear. The CDR3 runs to 14 residues. The V end was cut by 5 bases, the J end by 1 base, with 8 bases between. CDR1 and CDR2 (germline): SGHTA, FQGNSA. The CDR3 DNA sequence: TGTGCCAGCAGCATAGGGAAGAACACCGGGGAGCTGTTTTTT. Its translation is CASSIGKNTGELFF.

This clone was seen a handful of times. The V and J genes are TRBV7-6 and TRBJ2-5; D gene uncertain. The CDR3 extends over 13 amino acids. The germline CDR1 and CDR2 sequences are SGHVS and FNYEAQ. V lost 2 bases and J 5 bases, leaving 9 bases between the germline ends. The CDR3 sequence is CASSLSVFETQYF. CDR3 nucleotides: TGTGCCAGCAGCTTATCAGTTTTCGAGACCCAGTACTTC.

This clone was observed a single time. A junction end diverges from the germline sequence, so it may reflect a read error. This rearrangement joins TRBV7-7 to TRBJ2-3; TRBD2 matches at 10 bases. CDR3 size: 17 residues. Germline V gene data show CDR1 as SSHAT and CDR2 as FNYEAQ (reference sequence). CDR3 in DNA: TGTGCTAGCAGCCCACGTGGACTAGCGGTCGGAACAGATACGCAGTATTTT. This translates into CASSPRGLAVGTDTQYF.

This chain uses TRBV7-8 with TRBJ2-7, with 7 nucleotides matching TRBD1. CDR3 length: 16 residues. The V gene's germline CDR1 is SGHVS and CDR2 FQNEAQ. V shed 5 bases and J 3 bases; nucleotides not matched to a gene: 13. The CDR3 sequence: CASSADRADSSYEQYF. The CDR3 DNA is TGTGCCAGCAGCGCTGACAGGGCGGACAGTAGCTACGAGCAGTACTTC.

The chain couples TRBV6-5 to TRBJ2-5; a weak D match, TRBD1 (5 bases). Germline CDR1 MNHEY, CDR2 SVGAGI. CDR3 length: 16 residues. V shed 2 bases and J shed 2 bases, with 15 bases lying between them. DNA for the CDR3: TGTGCCAGCAGTTACGGGCCAGGGCCCGATCAAGAGACCCAGTACTTC. As protein: CASSYGPGPDQETQYF.

V gene TRBV5-1 combines with J gene TRBJ2-1; a possible D gene is TRBD1 (6 bases). This CDR3 contains 17 residues. Trimming took 3 bases from V and 4 from J, leaving 20 bases between them. The germline gives CDR1 SGHRS, CDR2 YFSETQ. Here the CDR3 reads CASSSQVTGIRYNEQFF. CDR3 bases: TGCGCCAGCAGCTCCCAGGTCACAGGGATCCGGTACAATGAGCAGTTCTTC.

V gene TRBV14 combines with J gene TRBJ2-5; D remains unclear. This CDR3 is built from 14 residues. V lost 1 base, J lost 0 bases, and 6 bases lay in between. The germline CDR1 and CDR2 sequences are SGHDN and FVKESK. CDR3 sequence: CASSQALNQETQYF. The CDR3 region has the DNA TGTGCCAGCAGCCAAGCACTGAACCAAGAGACCCAGTACTTC.